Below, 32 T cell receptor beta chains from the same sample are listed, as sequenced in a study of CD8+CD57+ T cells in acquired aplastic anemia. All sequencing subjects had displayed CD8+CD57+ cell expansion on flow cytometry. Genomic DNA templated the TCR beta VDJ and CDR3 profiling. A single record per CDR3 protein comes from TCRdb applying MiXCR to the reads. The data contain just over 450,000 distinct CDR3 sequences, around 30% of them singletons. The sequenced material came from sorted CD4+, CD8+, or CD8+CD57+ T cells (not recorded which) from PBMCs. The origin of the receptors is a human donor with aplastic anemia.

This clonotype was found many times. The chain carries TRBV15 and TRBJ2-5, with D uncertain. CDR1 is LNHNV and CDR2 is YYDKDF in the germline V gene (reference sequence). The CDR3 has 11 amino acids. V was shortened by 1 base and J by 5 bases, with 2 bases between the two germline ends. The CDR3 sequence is CATSRGETQYF. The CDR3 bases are TGTGCCACCAGCAGAGGGGAGACCCAGTACTTC. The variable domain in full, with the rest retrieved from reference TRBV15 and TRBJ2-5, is DAMVIQNPRYQVTQFGKPVTLSCSQTLNHNVMYWYQQKSSQAPKLLFHYYDKDFNNEADTPDNFQSRRPNTSFCFLDIRSPGLGDTAMYLCATSRGETQYFGPGTRLLVL.

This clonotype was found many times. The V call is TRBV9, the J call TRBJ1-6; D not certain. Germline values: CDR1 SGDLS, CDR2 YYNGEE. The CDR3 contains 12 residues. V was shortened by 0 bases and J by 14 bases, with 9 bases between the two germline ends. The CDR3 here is CASSVAQTTLHF. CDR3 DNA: TGTGCCAGCAGCGTAGCGCAGACGACCCTCCACTTT.

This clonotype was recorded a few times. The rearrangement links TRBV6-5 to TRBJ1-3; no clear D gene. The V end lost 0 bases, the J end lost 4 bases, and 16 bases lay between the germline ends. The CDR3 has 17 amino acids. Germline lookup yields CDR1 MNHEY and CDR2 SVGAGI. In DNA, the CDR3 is TGTGCCAGCAGTTACTCGGAATCGCGAGTGGACGGAAACACCATATATTTT. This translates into CASSYSESRVDGNTIYF.

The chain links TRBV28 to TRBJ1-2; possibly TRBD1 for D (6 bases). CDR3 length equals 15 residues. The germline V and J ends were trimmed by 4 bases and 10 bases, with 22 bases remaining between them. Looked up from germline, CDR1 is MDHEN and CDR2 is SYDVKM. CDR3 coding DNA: TGTGCCAGCAGTTCACCCTCCGGGACACGGGGAGACTACACCTTC. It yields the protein CASSSPSGTRGDYTF.

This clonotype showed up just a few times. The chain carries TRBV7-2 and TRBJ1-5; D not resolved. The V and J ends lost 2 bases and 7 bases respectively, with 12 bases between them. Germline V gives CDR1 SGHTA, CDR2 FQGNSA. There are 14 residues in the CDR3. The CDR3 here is CASSLFANGQPQHF. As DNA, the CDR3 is TGTGCCAGCAGCTTATTTGCAAACGGACAGCCCCAGCATTTT.

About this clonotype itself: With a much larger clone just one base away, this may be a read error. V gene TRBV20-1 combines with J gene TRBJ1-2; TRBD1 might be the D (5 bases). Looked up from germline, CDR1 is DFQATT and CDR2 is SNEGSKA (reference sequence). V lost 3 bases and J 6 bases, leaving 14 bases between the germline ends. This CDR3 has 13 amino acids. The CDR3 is CSARGQGLDGYTF. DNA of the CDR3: TGCAGTGCTAGGGGGCAGGGCTTAGATGGCTACACCTTC.

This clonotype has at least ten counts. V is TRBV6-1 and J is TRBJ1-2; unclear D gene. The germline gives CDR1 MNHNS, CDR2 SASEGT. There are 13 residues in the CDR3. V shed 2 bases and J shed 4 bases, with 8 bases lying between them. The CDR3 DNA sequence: TGTGCCAGCAGTGAAAATCCTTTCTATGGCTACACCTTC. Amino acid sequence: CASSENPFYGYTF.

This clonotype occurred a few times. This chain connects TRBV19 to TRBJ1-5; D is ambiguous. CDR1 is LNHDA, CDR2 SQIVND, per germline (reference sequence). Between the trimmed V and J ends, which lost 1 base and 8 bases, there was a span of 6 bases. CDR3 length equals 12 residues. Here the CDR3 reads CASSIGREPQHF. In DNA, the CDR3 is TGTGCCAGTAGTATAGGGAGGGAGCCCCAGCATTTT. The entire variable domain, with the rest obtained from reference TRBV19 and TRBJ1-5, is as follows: DGGITQSPKYLFRKEGQNVTLSCEQNLNHDAMYWYRQDPGQGLRLIYYSQIVNDFQKGDIAEGYSVSREKKESFPLTVTSAQKNPTAFYLCASSIGREPQHFGDGTRLSIL.

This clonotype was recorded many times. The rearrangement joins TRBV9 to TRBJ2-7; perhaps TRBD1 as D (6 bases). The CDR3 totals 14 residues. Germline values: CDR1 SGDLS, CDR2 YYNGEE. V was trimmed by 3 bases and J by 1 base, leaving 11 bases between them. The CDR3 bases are TGTGCCAGCAGCGCCGGGACACCTTCCTACGAGCAGTACTTC. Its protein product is CASSAGTPSYEQYF.

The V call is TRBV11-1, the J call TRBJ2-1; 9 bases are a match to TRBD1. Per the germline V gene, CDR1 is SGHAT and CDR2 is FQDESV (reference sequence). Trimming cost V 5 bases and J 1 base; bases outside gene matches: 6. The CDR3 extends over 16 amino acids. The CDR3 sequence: CASSVSGTGSYNEQFF. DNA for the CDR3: TGTGCCAGCAGCGTATCTGGGACAGGGTCCTACAATGAGCAGTTCTTC.

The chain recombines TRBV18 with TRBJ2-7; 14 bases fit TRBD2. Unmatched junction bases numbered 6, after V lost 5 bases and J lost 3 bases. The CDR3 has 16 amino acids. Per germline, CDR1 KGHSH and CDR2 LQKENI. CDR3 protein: CASSEGLAGDLYEQYF. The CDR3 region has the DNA TGTGCCAGCTCAGAGGGACTAGCGGGGGACCTCTACGAGCAGTACTTC.

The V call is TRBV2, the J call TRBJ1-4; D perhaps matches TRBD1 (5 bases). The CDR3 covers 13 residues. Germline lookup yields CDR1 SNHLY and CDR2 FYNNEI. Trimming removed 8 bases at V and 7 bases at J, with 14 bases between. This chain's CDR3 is CASRWDPGEKLFF. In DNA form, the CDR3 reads TGTGCCAGCCGCTGGGACCCCGGTGAAAAACTGTTTTTT.

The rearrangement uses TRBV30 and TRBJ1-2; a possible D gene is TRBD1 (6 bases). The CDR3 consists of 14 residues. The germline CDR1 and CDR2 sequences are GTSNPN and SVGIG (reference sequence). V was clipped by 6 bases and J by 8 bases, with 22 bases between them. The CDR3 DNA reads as TGTGCCTGCTTCCCGAGCCGGGGGGCCGGGGGCTACACCTTC. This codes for CACFPSRGAGGYTF.

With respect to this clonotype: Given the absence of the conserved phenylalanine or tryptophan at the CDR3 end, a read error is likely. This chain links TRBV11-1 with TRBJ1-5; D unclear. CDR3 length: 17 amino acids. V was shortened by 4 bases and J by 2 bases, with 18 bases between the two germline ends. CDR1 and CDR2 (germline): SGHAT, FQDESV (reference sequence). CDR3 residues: CASSCTHERAGNQPQHL. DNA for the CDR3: TGTGCCAGCAGCTGTACCCACGAAAGGGCGGGCAATCAGCCCCAGCATCTT.

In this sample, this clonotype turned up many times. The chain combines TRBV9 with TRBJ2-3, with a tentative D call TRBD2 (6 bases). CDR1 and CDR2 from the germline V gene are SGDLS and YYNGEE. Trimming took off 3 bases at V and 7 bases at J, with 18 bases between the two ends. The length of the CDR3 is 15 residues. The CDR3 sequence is CASSASPGGQHTQYF. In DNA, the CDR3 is TGTGCCAGCAGCGCCTCCCCTGGAGGGCAGCATACGCAGTATTTT.

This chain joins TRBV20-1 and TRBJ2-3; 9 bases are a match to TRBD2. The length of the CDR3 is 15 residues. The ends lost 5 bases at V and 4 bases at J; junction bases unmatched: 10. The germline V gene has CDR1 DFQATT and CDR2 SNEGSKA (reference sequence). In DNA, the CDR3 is TGCAGTGCTCTCATTAGCGGGAGAGTTCCAGATACGCAGTATTTT. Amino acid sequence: CSALISGRVPDTQYF.

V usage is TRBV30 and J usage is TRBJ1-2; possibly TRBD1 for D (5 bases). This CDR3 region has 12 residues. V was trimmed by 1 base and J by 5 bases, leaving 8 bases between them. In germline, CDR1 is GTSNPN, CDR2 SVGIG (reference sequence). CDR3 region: CAWSGTSYGYTF. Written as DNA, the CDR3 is TGTGCCTGGAGTGGGACATCATATGGCTACACCTTC.

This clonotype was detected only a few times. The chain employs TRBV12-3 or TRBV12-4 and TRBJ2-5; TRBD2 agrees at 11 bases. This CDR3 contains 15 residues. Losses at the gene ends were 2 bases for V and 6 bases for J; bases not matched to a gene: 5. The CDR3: CASSLLAGGRQTQYF. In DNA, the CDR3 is TGTGCCAGCAGTTTATTAGCGGGGGGGCGACAGACCCAGTACTTC.

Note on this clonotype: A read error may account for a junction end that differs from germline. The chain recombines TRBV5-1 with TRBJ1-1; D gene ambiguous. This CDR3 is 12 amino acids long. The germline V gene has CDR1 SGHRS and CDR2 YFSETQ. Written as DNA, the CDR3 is TGTGCCAGCAGCTTATTCTCGGCTGAAGCTTTCTTT. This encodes CASSLFSAEAFF. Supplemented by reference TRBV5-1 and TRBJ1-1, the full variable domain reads KAGVTQTPRYLIKTRGQQVTLSCSPISGHRSVSWYQQTPGQGLQFLFEYFSETQRNKGNFPGRFSGRQFSNSRSEMNVSTLELGDSALYLCASSLFSAEAFFGQGTRLTVV.

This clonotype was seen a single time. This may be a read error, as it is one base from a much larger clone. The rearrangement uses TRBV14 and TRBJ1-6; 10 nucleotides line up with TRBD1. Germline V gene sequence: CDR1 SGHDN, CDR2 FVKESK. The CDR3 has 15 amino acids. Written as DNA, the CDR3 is TGTGCCAGCAGCCGGGACAGGGGCTATAATCCACCCCTCCACTTT. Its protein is CASSRDRGYNPPLHF.

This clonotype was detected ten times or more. This CDR3 is CASSNRVSYEQYF. CDR3 coding DNA: TGTGCCAGCAGTAACAGGGTTTCGTACGAGCAGTACTTC. This rearrangement joins TRBV2 to TRBJ2-7, with a weak D call TRBD1 (6 bases). Germline CDR1 is SNHLY and CDR2 is FYNNEI. Trimming removed 5 bases from V and 4 bases from J, with 12 bases in between. CDR3 length: 13 amino acids.

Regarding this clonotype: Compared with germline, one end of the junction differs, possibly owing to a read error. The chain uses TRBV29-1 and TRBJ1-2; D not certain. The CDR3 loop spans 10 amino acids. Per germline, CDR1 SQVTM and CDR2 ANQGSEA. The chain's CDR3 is CSVVQKPPFF. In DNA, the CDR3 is TGCAGCGTTGTCCAGAAACCGCCGTTCTTC.

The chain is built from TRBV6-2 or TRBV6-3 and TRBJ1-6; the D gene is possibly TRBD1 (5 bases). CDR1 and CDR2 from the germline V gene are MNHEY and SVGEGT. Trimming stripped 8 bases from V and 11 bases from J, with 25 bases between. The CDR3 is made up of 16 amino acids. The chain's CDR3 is CASPPGTIPLYPPLHF. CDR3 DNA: TGTGCCAGCCCCCCGGGGACCATCCCCCTATATCCACCCCTCCACTTT.

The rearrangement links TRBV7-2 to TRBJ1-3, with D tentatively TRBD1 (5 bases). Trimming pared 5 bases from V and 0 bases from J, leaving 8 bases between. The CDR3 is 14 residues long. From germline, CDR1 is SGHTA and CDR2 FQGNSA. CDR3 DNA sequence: TGTGCCAGCAGCGACAGTTACTCTGGAAACACCATATATTTT. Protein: CASSDSYSGNTIYF.

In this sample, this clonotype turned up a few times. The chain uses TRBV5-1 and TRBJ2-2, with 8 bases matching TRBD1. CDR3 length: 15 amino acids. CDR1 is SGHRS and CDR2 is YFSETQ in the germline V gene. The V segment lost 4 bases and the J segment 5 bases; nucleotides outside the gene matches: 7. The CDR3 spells CASSNGQGLTGELFF. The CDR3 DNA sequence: TGCGCCAGCAGCAACGGACAGGGTTTAACCGGGGAGCTGTTTTTT.

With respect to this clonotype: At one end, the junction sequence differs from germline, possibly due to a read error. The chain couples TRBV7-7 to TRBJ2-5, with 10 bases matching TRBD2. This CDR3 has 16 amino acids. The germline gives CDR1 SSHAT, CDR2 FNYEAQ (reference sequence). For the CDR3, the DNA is TGTGCTAGCAGCCCTAGCGGGGGCCTACAAGGGGAGACCCAGTACTTC. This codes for CASSPSGGLQGETQYF.

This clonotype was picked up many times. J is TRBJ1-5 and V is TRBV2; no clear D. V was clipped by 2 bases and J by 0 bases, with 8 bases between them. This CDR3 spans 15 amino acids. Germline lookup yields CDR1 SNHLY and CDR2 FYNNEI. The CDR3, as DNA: TGTGCCAGCAGTGAAAGCCAGATTAGCAATCAGCCCCAGCATTTT. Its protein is CASSESQISNQPQHF.

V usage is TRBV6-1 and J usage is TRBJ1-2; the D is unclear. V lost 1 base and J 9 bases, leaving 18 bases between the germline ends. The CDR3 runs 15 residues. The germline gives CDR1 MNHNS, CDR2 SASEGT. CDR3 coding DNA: TGTGCCAGCAGTGAAGGAGGCAGGCCCGAGATTAGCTACACCTTC. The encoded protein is CASSEGGRPEISYTF.

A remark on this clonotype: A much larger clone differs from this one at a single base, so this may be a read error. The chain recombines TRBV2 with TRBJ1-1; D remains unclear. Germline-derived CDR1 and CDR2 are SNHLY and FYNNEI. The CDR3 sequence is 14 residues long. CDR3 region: CASRVGAPNTGAFF. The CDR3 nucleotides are TGTGCCAGCAGGGTGGGCGCCCCGAACACTGGAGCTTTCTTT.

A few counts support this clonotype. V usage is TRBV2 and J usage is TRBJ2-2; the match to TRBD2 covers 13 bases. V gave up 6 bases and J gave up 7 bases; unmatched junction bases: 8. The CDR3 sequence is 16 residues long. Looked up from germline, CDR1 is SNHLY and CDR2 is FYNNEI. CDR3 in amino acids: CASRELAGGPRGELFF. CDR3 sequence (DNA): TGTGCCAGCAGAGAACTAGCGGGAGGGCCTCGCGGGGAGCTGTTTTTT.

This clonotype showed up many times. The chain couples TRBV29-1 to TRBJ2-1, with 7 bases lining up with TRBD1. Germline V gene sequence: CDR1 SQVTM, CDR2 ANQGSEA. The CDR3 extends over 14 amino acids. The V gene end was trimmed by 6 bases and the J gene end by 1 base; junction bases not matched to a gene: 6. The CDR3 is CSVIRDSSYNEQFF. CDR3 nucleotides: TGCAGCGTGATCCGGGACAGTTCCTACAATGAGCAGTTCTTC.

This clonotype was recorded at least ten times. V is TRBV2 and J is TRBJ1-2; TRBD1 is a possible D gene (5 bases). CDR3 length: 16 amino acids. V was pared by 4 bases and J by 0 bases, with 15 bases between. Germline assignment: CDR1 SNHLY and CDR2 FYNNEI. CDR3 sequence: CASSAPSRDSNYGYTF. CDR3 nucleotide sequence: TGTGCCAGCAGTGCGCCGAGCAGGGACTCTAACTATGGCTACACCTTC.